The present T cell receptor (beta chain) was sequenced within a study of cytotoxic CD8 clonotypes in ibrutinib-treated CLL. Turning to the study itself: Treatment had run for a median approximately twelve months, range 6 to 36, when response samples were taken.

Using immunoSEQ multiplex PCR, the repertoire was profiled, and TCRdb retains in-frame clones only, with some absent. The sample yields around 150,000 clones, around 82% seen once. Study-level findings and limits: Elevated clonality accompanied ibrutinib response, with a return toward baseline values at progression. At the start, clonality exceeded age-matched healthy donors and followed circulating CD8+ T-cell counts. The public clonotypes identified were infrequent and showed contraction or stability on treatment.

The CDR3 has 19 amino acids. Germline lookup yields CDR1 MGHRA and CDR2 YSYEKL. The V end lost 0 bases, the J end lost 0 bases, and 18 bases lay between the germline ends. This clone has only one observation. What it binds is not known. This sequence joins TRBV4-1 and TRBJ1-5; D is perhaps TRBD1 (5 bases). The clonotype originates from a human donor with chronic lymphocytic leukemia. The specimen was PBMCs, collected after 36 months of ibrutinib treatment. The CDR3 DNA follows: TGCGCCAGCAGCCAAGATAGGGGCAATCTTTTACTTAGCAATCAGCCCCAGCATTTT. This sequence encodes CASSQDRGNLLLSNQPQHF.